The entry below gives a single TCR beta chain sequence along with its context. The data stem from a study of blood T cell repertoires in COVID-19. Study summary: Material from acute and convalescent COVID-19 was sourced from the United States, Italy and Spain.

Method: immunoSEQ multiplex PCR; TCRdb's copy keeps in-frame clones and lacks some. Of under 250,000 clones detected, 83% appear once; the ten largest clones hold roughly 4.8%. The J segment lost 8 bases and the V segment lost 4 bases, leaving 5 bases of the junction unmatched. CDR3 length: 15 residues. Germline-derived CDR1 and CDR2 are LNHDA and SQIVND (reference sequence). The participants were between roughly 18 and 100 years old and came from some 25 US areas. Assignments of participants to cohorts depended upon their own reported clinical history. The source of this sequence is a woman between 50 and 59 years old who had been exposed to COVID-19. Material: PBMCs or T cells enriched from blood (not recorded which). V and J are TRBV19 and TRBJ2-1; 13 bases match TRBD2. CDR3 bases: TGTGCCAGTAGTACCACTAGCGGGGGGGAGCATGAGCAGTTCTTC. Its protein is CASSTTSGGEHEQFF.